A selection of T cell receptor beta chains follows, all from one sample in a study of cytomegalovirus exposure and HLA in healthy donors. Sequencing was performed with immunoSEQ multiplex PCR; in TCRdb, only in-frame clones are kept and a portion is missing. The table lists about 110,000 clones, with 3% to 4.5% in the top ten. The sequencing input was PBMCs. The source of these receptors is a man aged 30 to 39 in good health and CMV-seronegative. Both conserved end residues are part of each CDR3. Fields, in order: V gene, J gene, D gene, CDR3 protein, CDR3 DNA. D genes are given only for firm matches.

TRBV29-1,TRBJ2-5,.,CSALPRGGQETQYF,TGCAGCGCCCTTCCGAGGGGGGGGCAAGAGACCCAGTACTTC
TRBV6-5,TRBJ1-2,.,CASSYSPGYGYTF,TGTGCCAGCAGTTACTCCCCAGGTTATGGCTACACCTTC
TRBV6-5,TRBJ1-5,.,CASSYTRNQPQHF,TGTGCCAGCAGCTACACCAGGAATCAGCCCCAGCATTTT
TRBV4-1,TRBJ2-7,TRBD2,CASSSGTSGSYEQYF,TGCGCCAGCAGCTCAGGGACTAGCGGCTCCTACGAGCAGTACTTC
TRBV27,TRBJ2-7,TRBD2,CASSLVAGGYEQYF,TGTGCCAGCAGTTTGGTGGCGGGAGGCTACGAGCAGTACTTC
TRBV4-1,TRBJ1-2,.,CASSQEPRQDGYTF,TGCGCCAGCAGCCAAGAACCTAGACAGGATGGCTACACCTTC
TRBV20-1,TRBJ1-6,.,CSARARAGEAF,TGCAGTGCAAGAGCGCGGGCAGGGGAAGCCTTT
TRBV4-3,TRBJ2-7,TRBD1,CASSHLGQGIFEQYF,TGCGCCAGCAGCCACCTGGGACAGGGGATCTTCGAGCAGTACTTC
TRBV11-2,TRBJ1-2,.,CASSLSGSYGYTF,TGTGCCAGCAGCTTATCGGGGTCCTATGGCTACACCTTC
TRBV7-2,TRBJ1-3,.,CASSLIKNRATGNTIYF,TGTGCCAGCAGCTTAATCAAAAACAGGGCTACTGGAAACACCATATATTTT
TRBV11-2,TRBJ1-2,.,CASSLGGGLGYTF,TGTGCCAGCAGTTTGGGGGGGGGCCTTGGCTACACCTTC
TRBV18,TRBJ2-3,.,CASSLLAGDTQYF,TGTGCCAGCTCTCTCCTCGCCGGGGATACGCAGTATTTT
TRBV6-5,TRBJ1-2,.,CASSWIQGKANYGYTF,TGTGCCAGCAGTTGGATACAGGGAAAAGCTAACTATGGCTACACCTTC
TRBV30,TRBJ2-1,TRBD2,CAWTRGGKGYNEQFF,TGTGCCTGGACGCGGGGGGGGAAGGGGTACAATGAGCAGTTCTTC
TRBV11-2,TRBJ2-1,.,CASSLGGGPGNEQFF,TGTGCCAGCAGCTTAGGAGGCGGCCCTGGAAATGAGCAGTTCTTC
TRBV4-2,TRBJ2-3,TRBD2,CASSRKTSSSTDTQYF,TGTGCCAGCAGCCGTAAGACTAGCTCTAGCACAGATACGCAGTATTTT
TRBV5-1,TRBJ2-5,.,CASSLFQETQYF,TGCGCCAGCAGCTTGTTCCAGGAGACCCAGTACTTC
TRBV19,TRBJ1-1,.,CASSIWERVGENTEAFF,TGTGCCAGTAGTATATGGGAAAGGGTGGGAGAGAACACTGAAGCTTTCTTT
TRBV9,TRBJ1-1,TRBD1,CASSAGDSRNTEAFF,TGTGCCAGCAGCGCCGGGGACAGTCGGAACACTGAAGCTTTCTTT
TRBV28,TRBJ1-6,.,CAHRGGRSPLHF,TGTGCCCACCGCGGAGGAAGATCACCCCTCCACTTT
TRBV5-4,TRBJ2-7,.,CASSHSAGRSYEQYF,TGTGCCAGCAGCCATTCCGCGGGGAGGTCCTACGAGCAGTACTTC
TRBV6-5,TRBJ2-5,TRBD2,CASTYLTSGRETQYF,TGTGCCAGCACCTACCTGACTAGCGGCCGGGAGACCCAGTACTTC
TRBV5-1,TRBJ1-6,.,CASSLQRSNSPLHF,TGCGCCAGCAGCTTGCAACGGAGTAATTCACCCCTCCACTTT
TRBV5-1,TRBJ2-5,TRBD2,CASSLVSSGGEETQYF,TGCGCCAGCAGCTTGGTGTCTAGCGGGGGGGAAGAGACCCAGTACTTC
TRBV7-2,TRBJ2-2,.,CASSHRGGPSGDTGELFF,TGTGCCAGCAGCCACCGCGGGGGCCCCTCTGGGGACACCGGGGAGCTGTTTTTT
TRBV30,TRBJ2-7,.,CGSSAGTERYF,TGTGGCTCCTCGGCCGGGACTGAGCGTTACTTC
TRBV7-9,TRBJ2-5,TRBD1,CASSFPQGARAYGETQYF,TGTGCCAGCAGCTTTCCACAGGGGGCGCGTGCTTACGGAGAGACCCAGTACTTC
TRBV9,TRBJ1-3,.,CASSPGGGGRSGNTIYF,TGTGCCAGCAGCCCGGGAGGGGGGGGCCGCTCTGGAAACACCATATATTTT
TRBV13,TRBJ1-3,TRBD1,CASSRTGTGNTIYF,TGTGCCAGCAGCCGGACAGGGACTGGAAACACCATATATTTT
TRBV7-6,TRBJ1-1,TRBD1,CASSLAGTGRPEAFF,TGTGCCAGCAGCTTAGCCGGGACAGGGCGGCCTGAAGCTTTCTTT
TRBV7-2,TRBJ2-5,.,CASSLGPPVGQETQYF,TGTGCCAGCAGCTTGGGGCCCCCCGTGGGCCAAGAGACCCAGTACTTC
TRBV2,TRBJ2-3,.,CASTPMGARLYF,TGTGCCAGCACCCCAATGGGGGCTCGGTTGTATTTT
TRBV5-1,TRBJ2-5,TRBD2,CASSLNSGGPFETQYF,TGCGCCAGCAGCCTCAACTCGGGGGGGCCCTTTGAGACCCAGTACTTC
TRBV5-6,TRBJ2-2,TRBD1,CASSTGGLNTGELFF,TGTGCCAGCAGTACAGGGGGCTTGAACACCGGGGAGCTGTTTTTT
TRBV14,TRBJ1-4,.,CASSQEEGGKLFF,TGTGCCAGCAGCCAAGAGGAGGGGGGGAAACTGTTTTTT
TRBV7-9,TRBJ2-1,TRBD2,CASSFPGLAGKNEQFF,TGTGCCAGCAGCTTCCCCGGGCTAGCGGGCAAAAATGAGCAGTTCTTC
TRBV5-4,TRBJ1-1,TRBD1,CASSWDRVSEAFF,TGTGCCAGCAGCTGGGACAGGGTGAGTGAAGCTTTCTTT
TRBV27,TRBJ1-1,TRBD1,CASCPRQGPDTEAFF,TGTGCCAGCTGTCCCCGACAGGGACCGGACACTGAAGCTTTCTTT
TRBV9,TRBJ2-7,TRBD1,CASSAGTGYSYEQYF,TGTGCCAGCAGCGCCGGGACAGGGTACTCCTACGAGCAGTACTTC
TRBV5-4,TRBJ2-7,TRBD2,CASSFLAGGSSYEQYF,TGTGCCAGCAGCTTCCTAGCGGGGGGGAGCTCCTACGAGCAGTACTTC
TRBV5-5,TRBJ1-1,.,CASSQGVAISEAFF,TGTGCCAGCAGCCAGGGCGTTGCTATTTCTGAAGCTTTCTTT
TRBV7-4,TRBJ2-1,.,CASSLGQKGYEQFF,TGTGCCAGCAGCTTAGGCCAGAAGGGGTATGAGCAGTTCTTC
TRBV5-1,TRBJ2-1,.,CASSLEGDSYNEQFF,TGCGCCAGCAGCTTGGAGGGGGACTCCTACAATGAGCAGTTCTTC
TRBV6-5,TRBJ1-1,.,CASKQGSQNTEAFF,TGTGCCAGCAAACAGGGAAGTCAGAACACTGAAGCTTTCTTT
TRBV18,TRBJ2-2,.,CASSPFNEGTGELFF,TGTGCCAGCTCACCATTTAACGAGGGCACCGGGGAGCTGTTTTTT
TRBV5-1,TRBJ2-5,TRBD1,CASSMGQQETQYF,TGCGCCAGCAGCATGGGACAGCAAGAGACCCAGTACTTC
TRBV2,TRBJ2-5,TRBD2,CASSLPGLAGLETQYF,TGTGCCAGCAGTCTTCCGGGACTAGCGGGGTTAGAGACCCAGTACTTC
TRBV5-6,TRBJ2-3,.,CASSNEGGGVRYTDTQYF,TGTGCCAGCAGCAACGAGGGAGGGGGGGTCCGTTACACAGATACGCAGTATTTT
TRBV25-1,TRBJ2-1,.,CASSAARGDYNEQFF,TGTGCCAGCAGTGCAGCGCGGGGCGACTACAATGAGCAGTTCTTC
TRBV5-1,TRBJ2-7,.,CASSLLPGQDEQYF,TGCGCCAGCAGCCTCCTACCTGGACAAGACGAGCAGTACTTC
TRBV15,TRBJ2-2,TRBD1,CATSRDLRSRGHGNTGELFF,TGTGCCACCAGCAGAGATCTCCGGAGCAGGGGGCATGGGAACACCGGGGAGCTGTTTTTT
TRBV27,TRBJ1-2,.,CASSAKTGTHTF,TGTGCCAGCAGTGCGAAAACCGGGACACACACCTTC
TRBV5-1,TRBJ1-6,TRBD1,CASSGGQGSDSPLHF,TGCGCCAGCAGCGGGGGACAGGGGAGCGATTCACCCCTCCACTTT
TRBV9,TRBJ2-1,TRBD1,CASSVGQGAEIEQFF,TGTGCCAGCAGCGTCGGACAGGGGGCTGAGATTGAGCAGTTCTTC
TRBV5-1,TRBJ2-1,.,CASSRGSGSSYNEQFF,TGCGCCAGCAGCCGAGGGTCGGGGTCTAGCTACAATGAGCAGTTCTTC
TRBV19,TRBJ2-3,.,CASSIGYGKGTDTQYF,TGTGCCAGTAGTATTGGGTATGGAAAGGGGACAGATACGCAGTATTTT
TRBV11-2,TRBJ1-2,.,CASSPMTVNYGYTF,TGTGCCAGCAGCCCCATGACAGTAAACTATGGCTACACCTTC
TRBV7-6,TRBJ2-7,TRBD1,CASSLGQGGTYEQYF,TGTGCCAGCAGCTTAGGACAGGGGGGTACCTACGAGCAGTACTTC
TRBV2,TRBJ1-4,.,CASARGATNEKLFF,TGTGCCAGCGCACGGGGGGCAACTAATGAAAAACTGTTTTTT